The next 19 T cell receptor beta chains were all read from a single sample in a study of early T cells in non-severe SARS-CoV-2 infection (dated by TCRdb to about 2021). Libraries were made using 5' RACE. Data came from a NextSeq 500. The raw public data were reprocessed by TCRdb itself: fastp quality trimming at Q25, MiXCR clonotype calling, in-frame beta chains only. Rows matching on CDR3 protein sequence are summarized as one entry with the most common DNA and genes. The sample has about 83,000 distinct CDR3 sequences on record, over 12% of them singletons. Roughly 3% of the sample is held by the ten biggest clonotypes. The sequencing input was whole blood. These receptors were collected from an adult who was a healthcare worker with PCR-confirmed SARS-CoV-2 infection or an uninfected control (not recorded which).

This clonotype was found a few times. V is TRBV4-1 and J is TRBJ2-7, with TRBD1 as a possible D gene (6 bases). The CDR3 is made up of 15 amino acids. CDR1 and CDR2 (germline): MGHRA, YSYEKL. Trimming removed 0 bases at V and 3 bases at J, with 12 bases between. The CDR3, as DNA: TGCGCCAGCAGCCAAGATTGGGGCAGGGGCTACGAGCAGTACTTC. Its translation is CASSQDWGRGYEQYF.

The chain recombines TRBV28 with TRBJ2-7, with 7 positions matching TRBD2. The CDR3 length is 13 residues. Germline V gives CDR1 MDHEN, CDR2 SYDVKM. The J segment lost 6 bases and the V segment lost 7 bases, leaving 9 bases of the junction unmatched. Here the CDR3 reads CASKGGGRGEQYF. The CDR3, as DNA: TGTGCCAGCAAGGGCGGGGGTCGGGGCGAGCAGTACTTC.

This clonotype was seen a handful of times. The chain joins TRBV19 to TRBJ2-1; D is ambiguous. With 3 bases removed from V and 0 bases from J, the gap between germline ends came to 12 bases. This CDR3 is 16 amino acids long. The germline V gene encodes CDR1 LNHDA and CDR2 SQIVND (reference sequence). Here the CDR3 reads CASSIKPPSSYNEQFF. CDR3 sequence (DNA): TGTGCCAGTAGTATCAAACCACCAAGCTCCTACAATGAGCAGTTCTTC.

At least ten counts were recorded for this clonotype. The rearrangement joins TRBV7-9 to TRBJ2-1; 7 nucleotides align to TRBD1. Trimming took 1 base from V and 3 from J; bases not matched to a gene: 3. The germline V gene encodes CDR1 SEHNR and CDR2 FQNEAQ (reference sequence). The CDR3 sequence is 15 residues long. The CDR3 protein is CASSLEGAYYNEQFF. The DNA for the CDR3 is TGTGCCAGCAGCTTAGAGGGGGCCTACTACAATGAGCAGTTCTTC.

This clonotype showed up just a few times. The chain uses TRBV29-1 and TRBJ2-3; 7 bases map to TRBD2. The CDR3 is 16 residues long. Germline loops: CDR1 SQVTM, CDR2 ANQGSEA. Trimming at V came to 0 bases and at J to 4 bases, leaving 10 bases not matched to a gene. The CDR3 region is CSVEDWTGGAPDTQYF. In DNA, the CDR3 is TGCAGCGTTGAAGATTGGACGGGAGGAGCGCCAGATACGCAGTATTTT.

CDR3: CASSVTGAGELFF. The CDR3 coding sequence is TGCGCCAGCAGTGTAACAGGGGCCGGGGAGCTGTTTTTT. This rearrangement joins TRBV10-2 to TRBJ2-2; 7 nucleotides align to TRBD1. The CDR3 is made up of 13 amino acids. V gave up 4 bases and J gave up 6 bases; unmatched junction bases: 2. In germline, CDR1 is WSHSY, CDR2 SAAADI.

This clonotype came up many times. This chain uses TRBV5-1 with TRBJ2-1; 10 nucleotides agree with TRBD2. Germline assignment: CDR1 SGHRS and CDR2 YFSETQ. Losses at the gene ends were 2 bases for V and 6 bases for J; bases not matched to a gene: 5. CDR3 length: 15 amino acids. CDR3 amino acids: CASSFLAGAGNEQFF. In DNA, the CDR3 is TGCGCCAGCAGCTTTCTAGCGGGAGCAGGCAATGAGCAGTTCTTC.

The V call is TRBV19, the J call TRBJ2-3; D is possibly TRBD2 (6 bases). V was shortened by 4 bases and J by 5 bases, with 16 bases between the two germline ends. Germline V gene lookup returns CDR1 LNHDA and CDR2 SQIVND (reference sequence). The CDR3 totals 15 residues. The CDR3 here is CASSTEGLPGDTQYF. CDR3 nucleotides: TGTGCCAGTAGTACAGAGGGACTCCCCGGAGATACGCAGTATTTT.

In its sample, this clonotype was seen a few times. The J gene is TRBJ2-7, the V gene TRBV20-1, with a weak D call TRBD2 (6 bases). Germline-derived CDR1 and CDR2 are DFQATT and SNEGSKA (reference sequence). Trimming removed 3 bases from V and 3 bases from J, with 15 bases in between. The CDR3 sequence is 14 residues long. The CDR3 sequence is CSASPGVSLYEQYF. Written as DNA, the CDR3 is TGCAGTGCTAGTCCGGGGGTGAGTCTCTACGAGCAGTACTTC.

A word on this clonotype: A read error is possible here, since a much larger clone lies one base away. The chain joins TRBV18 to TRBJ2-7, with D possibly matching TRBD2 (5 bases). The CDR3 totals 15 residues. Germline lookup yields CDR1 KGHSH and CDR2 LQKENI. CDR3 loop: CTSSPRGIGSYEQYF. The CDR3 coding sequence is TGTACCAGCTCACCACGGGGTATCGGCTCCTACGAGCAGTACTTC.

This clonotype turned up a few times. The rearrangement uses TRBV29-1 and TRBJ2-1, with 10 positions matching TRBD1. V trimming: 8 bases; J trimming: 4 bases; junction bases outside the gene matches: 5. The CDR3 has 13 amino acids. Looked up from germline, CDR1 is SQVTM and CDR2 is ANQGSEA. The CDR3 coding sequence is TGCAGCCTCGGGACAGGGGTATACAATGAGCAGTTCTTC. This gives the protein CSLGTGVYNEQFF.

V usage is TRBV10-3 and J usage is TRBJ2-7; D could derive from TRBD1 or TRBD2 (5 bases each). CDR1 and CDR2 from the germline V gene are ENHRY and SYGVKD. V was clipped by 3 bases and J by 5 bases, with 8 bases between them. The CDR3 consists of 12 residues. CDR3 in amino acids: CAISDLGDEQYF. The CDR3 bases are TGTGCCATCAGTGATCTGGGGGACGAGCAGTACTTC.

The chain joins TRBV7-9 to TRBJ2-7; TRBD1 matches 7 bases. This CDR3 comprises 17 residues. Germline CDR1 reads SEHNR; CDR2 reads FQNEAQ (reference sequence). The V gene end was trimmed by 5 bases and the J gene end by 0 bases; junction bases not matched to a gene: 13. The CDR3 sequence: CASSPSVGQRHSYEQYF. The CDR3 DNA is TGTGCCAGCAGCCCTTCCGTGGGACAGAGACACTCCTACGAGCAGTACTTC.

For the CDR3, the DNA is TGTGCCAGCAGCTGGGGGGTTGAAGATACGCAGTATTTT. Translating it yields CASSWGVEDTQYF. The chain couples TRBV7-9 to TRBJ2-3; the D gene is possibly TRBD2 (6 bases). There are 13 residues in the CDR3. Germline V gene lookup returns CDR1 SEHNR and CDR2 FQNEAQ (reference sequence). V gave up 4 bases and J gave up 5 bases, with 10 bases separating them.

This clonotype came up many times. CDR3 region: CASSSTGDGYTF. CDR3 nucleotides: TGTGCCAGCAGCTCGACAGGGGACGGCTACACCTTC. The chain carries TRBV7-9 and TRBJ1-2; 8 bases agree with TRBD1. V shed 4 bases, J shed 8 bases, and the junction held 3 bases outside the gene matches. CDR3 length: 12 amino acids. CDR1 is SEHNR, CDR2 FQNEAQ, per germline (reference sequence). The whole variable domain, remainder taken from reference TRBV7-9 and TRBJ1-2, is DTGVSQNPRHKITKRGQNVTFRCDPISEHNRLYWYRQTLGQGPEFLTYFQNEAQLEKSRLLSDRFSAERPKGSFSTLEIQRTEQGDSAMYLCASSSTGDGYTFGSGTRLTVV.

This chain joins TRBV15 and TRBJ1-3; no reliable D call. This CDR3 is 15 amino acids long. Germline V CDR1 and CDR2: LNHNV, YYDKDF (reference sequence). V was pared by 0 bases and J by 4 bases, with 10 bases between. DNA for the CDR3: TGTGCCACCAGCAGAGATCGGGAGCCCGGAAACACCATATATTTT. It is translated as CATSRDREPGNTIYF. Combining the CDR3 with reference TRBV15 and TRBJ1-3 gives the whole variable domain DAMVIQNPRYQVTQFGKPVTLSCSQTLNHNVMYWYQQKSSQAPKLLFHYYDKDFNNEADTPDNFQSRRPNTSFCFLDIRSPGLGDTAMYLCATSRDREPGNTIYFGEGSWLTVV.

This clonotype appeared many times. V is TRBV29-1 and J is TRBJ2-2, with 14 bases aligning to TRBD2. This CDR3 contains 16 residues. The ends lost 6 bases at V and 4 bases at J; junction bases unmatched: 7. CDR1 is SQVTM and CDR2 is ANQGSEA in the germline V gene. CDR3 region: CSVRTSGGSGTGELFF. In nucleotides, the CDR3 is TGCAGCGTCCGGACTAGCGGGGGGTCCGGCACCGGGGAGCTGTTTTTT.

CDR3 amino acids: CASSLKQLAGGTTDTQYF. The CDR3, as DNA: TGTGCCAGCAGCTTAAAGCAACTAGCGGGAGGTACCACAGATACGCAGTATTTT. The chain joins TRBV7-2 to TRBJ2-3, with 12 bases identical to TRBD2. V was clipped by 2 bases and J by 2 bases; unmatched bases: 8. Germline CDR1 is SGHTA and CDR2 is FQGNSA. The CDR3 runs 18 residues.

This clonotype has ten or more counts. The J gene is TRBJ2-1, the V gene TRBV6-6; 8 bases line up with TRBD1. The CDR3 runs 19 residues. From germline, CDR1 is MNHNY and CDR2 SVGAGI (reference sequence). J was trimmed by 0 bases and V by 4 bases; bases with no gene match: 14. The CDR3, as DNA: TGTGCCAGCAGTTCCCGGGACAGGCGTCGAGTGGGCTCCTACAATGAGCAGTTCTTC. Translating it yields CASSSRDRRRVGSYNEQFF.